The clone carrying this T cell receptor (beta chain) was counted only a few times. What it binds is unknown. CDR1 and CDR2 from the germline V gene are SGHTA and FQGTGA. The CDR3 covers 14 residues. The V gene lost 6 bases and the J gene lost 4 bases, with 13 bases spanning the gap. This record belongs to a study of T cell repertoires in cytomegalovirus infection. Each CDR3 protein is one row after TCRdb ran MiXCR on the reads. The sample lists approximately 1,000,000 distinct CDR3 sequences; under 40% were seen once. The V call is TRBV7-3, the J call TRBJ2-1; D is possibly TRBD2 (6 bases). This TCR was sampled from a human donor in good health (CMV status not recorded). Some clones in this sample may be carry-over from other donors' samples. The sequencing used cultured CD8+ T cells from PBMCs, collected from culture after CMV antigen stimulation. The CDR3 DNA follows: TGTGCCAGCAGTAAAGGGACTTCATACAATGAGCAGTTCTTC. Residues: CASSKGTSYNEQFF.